This is a list of T cell receptor beta chains from one sample in a study of blood T cell repertoires in COVID-19. The data were produced by immunoSEQ multiplex PCR, yet TCRdb's version contains in-frame clones alone and is incomplete. The sample holds 200,000 to 250,000 clones, 85% to 90% seen once. The sequencing sample was made of PBMCs or T cells enriched from blood (not recorded which). All receptors come from a woman aged 45 to 65 in a cohort exposed to, infected with or recovered from COVID-19 (not recorded which). Each CDR3 is given with its conserved first and last residue.

V	J	CDR3
TRBV7-2	TRBJ1-3	CASSQGQAAGNTIYF
TRBV27	TRBJ2-7	CASSLSGQAYEQYF
TRBV10-2	TRBJ1-2	CASKPLPQGSYGYTF
TRBV11-2	TRBJ2-5	CASSFTRLAGIETQYF
TRBV6-5	TRBJ1-2	CASSYSFDRDYGYTF
TRBV7-9	TRBJ2-5	CASSLSFGGQETQYF
TRBV2	TRBJ2-3	CASSEAGDRYTDTQYF
TRBV5-4	TRBJ1-6	CASSPRTSYNSPLHF
TRBV29-1	TRBJ2-7	CSVETSEGPYEQYF
TRBV7-3	TRBJ2-2	CASSSTGAGELFF
TRBV28	TRBJ1-4	CASSFEGGAANEKLFF
TRBV11-2	TRBJ1-2	CASRNTGDGYTF
TRBV7-2	TRBJ2-2	CASSFGDSSTGELFF
TRBV5-1	TRBJ2-7	CASSLGGFGDEQYF
TRBV29-1	TRBJ2-7	CSAQDSSYEQYF
TRBV28	TRBJ1-5	CASSFLIRVGNQPQHF
TRBV2	TRBJ1-2	CASSVEGDGYTF
TRBV19	TRBJ1-6	CASSIARTVNSPLHF
TRBV30	TRBJ1-2	CAWSVHRDRGDYGYTF
TRBV29-1	TRBJ1-2	CSAKDGRVNYGYTF
TRBV6-4	TRBJ1-1	CASSKEVNTEAFF
TRBV7-9	TRBJ2-1	CASSLGPIAYNEQFF
TRBV6-2/TRBV6-3	TRBJ2-7	CASSYSERVEYF
TRBV28	TRBJ1-5	CASSLWRQSNQPQHF
TRBV6-5	TRBJ1-6	CASSYWSSYNSPLHF
TRBV6-2/TRBV6-3	TRBJ1-1	CASRPRDRVTEAFF
TRBV30	TRBJ1-4	CAWSVGDRVAEKLFF
TRBV25-1	TRBJ1-6	CASSGQGGNSPLHF
TRBV6-2/TRBV6-3	TRBJ1-5	CASSYAGPGQAFNQPQHF
TRBV29-1	TRBJ1-1	CSGGQPPMNTEAFF
TRBV4-3	TRBJ1-4	CASSQDGGTTNEKLFF
TRBV28	TRBJ1-3	CATYSGNTIYF
TRBV10-3	TRBJ1-5	CAISKDSNQPQHF
TRBV7-8	TRBJ2-3	CASSLGAPITDTQYF
TRBV19	TRBJ2-6	CASSARSISGANVLTF
TRBV6-1	TRBJ1-6	CASSESISYNSPLHF
TRBV9	TRBJ1-2	CASSVSHEVSYGYTF
TRBV27	TRBJ1-6	CASSLYSTSYNSPLHF
TRBV9	TRBJ1-4	CASSVAPRGGDEKLFF
TRBV5-6	TRBJ2-3	CASSSVVSPTSTDTQYF
TRBV20-1	TRBJ1-6	CSASRVQGRYNSPLHF
TRBV29-1	TRBJ1-2	CSVVDRGNLNGYTF
TRBV3-1/TRBV3-2	TRBJ1-2	CASSARRGGPYGYTF
TRBV28	TRBJ2-2	CASRGDGELFF
TRBV7-9	TRBJ1-5	CASSSSGQPQHF